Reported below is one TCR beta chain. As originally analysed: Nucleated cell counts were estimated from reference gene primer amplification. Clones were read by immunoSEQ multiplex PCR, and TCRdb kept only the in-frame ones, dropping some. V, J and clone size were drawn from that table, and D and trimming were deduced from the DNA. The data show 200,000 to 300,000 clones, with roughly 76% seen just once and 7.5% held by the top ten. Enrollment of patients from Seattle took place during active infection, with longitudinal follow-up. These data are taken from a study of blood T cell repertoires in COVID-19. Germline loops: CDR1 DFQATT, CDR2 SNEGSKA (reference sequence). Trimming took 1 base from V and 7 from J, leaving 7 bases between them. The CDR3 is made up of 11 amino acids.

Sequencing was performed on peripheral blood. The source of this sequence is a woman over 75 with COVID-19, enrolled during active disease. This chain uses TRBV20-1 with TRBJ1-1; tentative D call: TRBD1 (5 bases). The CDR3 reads CSARAGYEAFF. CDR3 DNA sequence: TGCAGTGCTAGAGCAGGGTATGAAGCTTTCTTT.